A single TCR beta chain is shown here with its context. Trimming cost V 6 bases and J 4 bases, with 10 bases left between them. This CDR3 has 12 residues. Germline V gene sequence: CDR1 SGHTA, CDR2 FQGNSA. Sequencing was performed with immunoSEQ multiplex PCR; in TCRdb, only in-frame clones are kept and a portion is missing. The table shows 70,000 to 75,000 clones, with roughly 84% occurring only once. These data come from a study of PD-L1 blockade in urothelial cancer. The clonotype comes from a man between 65 and 85 years old with urothelial cancer. This sequence joins TRBV7-2 and TRBJ2-7; D is ambiguous. The sequencing here drew on PBMCs, taken around atezolizumab (anti-PD-L1) treatment. CDR3 protein: CASSLTDYEQYF. CDR3 nucleotide sequence: TGTGCCAGCAGTCTAACAGATTACGAGCAGTACTTC.